A selection of T cell receptor beta chains follows, all from one sample in a study of vaccination effects on CD4 cells after COVID-19. The protocol was immunoSEQ multiplex PCR, while the TCRdb copy is restricted to in-frame clones and leaves out a portion. The top ten hold about 8.4% of the sample, which has roughly 40,000 clones, more than 65% seen once. No antigen is known for these receptors. Here the sequenced sample was CD4+ T cells from PBMCs cultured without peptide, taken after COVID-19 vaccination. The receptors shown here come from a human donor who received a COVID-19 vaccine. CDR3s include the opening cysteine and the closing phenylalanine or tryptophan. Fields, in order: D gene, J gene, V gene, clone size, CDR3 protein, CDR3 DNA. The D gene is left open where the match is weak. Only some rows state a clone size, as once, few, many or a class for expanded clones.

>TRBD1|TRBJ1-6|TRBV30|-
CAWSGDSYNSPLHF
TGTGCCTGGAGTGGGGACAGCTATAATTCACCCCTCCACTTT
>-|TRBJ1-2|TRBV12-3/TRBV12-4|-
CASERGYGYTF
TGTGCCAGCGAAAGGGGGTATGGCTACACCTTC
>TRBD1|TRBJ1-4|TRBV7-2|-
CASSWTGLGEKLFF
TGTGCCAGCAGCTGGACAGGGTTAGGTGAAAAACTGTTTTTT
>-|TRBJ2-5|TRBV25-1|-
CASSEFQETQYF
TGTGCCAGCAGTGAATTCCAAGAGACCCAGTACTTC
>-|TRBJ1-6|TRBV2|few
CASSEDRGRVDSPLHF
TGTGCCAGCAGTGAAGATAGAGGCAGGGTGGATTCACCCCTCCACTTT
>-|TRBJ2-5|TRBV7-2|-
CASSTYQETQYF
TGTGCCAGCAGCACATATCAAGAGACCCAGTACTTC
>TRBD2|TRBJ2-3|TRBV27|-
CASINTGGGLDTQYF
TGTGCCAGCATTAACACGGGCGGGGGGTTAGATACGCAGTATTTT
>-|TRBJ2-7|TRBV7-2|few
CASSFDRQNYEQYF
TGTGCCAGCAGCTTTGATCGGCAGAACTACGAGCAGTACTTC
>-|TRBJ2-2|TRBV12-3/TRBV12-4|once
CASSRSTGELFF
TGTGCCAGCAGTCGCTCGACCGGGGAGCTGTTTTTT
>-|TRBJ2-7|TRBV9|-
CASSKSRGATWDEQYF
TGTGCCAGCAGCAAATCGCGGGGCGCTACCTGGGACGAGCAGTACTTC
>-|TRBJ1-1|TRBV7-8|-
CASSPRTNPEAFF
TGTGCCAGCAGCCCACGGACCAACCCTGAAGCTTTCTTT
>-|TRBJ2-7|TRBV6-6|few
CASRRESRGRYEQYF
TGTGCCAGCAGGCGCGAGTCCAGGGGACGGTACGAGCAGTACTTC
>-|TRBJ2-7|TRBV3-1/TRBV3-2|-
CASSQDPLFGSYEQYF
TGTGCCAGCAGCCAAGATCCGCTGTTCGGCTCCTACGAGCAGTACTTC
>-|TRBJ1-4|TRBV5-6|-
CASTWGRGDEKLFF
TGTGCCAGCACCTGGGGCAGGGGTGATGAAAAACTGTTTTTT
>TRBD1|TRBJ2-5|TRBV12-5|-
CASGTGGGETQYF
TGTGCTAGTGGTACAGGGGGCGGCGAGACCCAGTACTTC
>TRBD2|TRBJ2-3|TRBV6-2/TRBV6-3|-
CASSYGTSGTDTQYF
TGTGCCAGCAGTTACGGGACTAGCGGCACAGATACGCAGTATTTT
>-|TRBJ1-4|TRBV4-1|few
CASSPGSTNEKLFF
TGCGCCAGCAGCCCAGGGTCAACTAATGAAAAACTGTTTTTT
>-|TRBJ1-2|TRBV6-2/TRBV6-3|few
CASSYGQTTNYGYTF
TGTGCCAGCAGTTACGGCCAGACTACTAACTATGGCTACACCTTC
>-|TRBJ1-5|TRBV24-1|-
CATSDGTTVNSNQPQHF
TGTGCCACCAGTGATGGAACTACAGTAAATAGCAATCAGCCCCAGCATTTT
>TRBD1|TRBJ1-2|TRBV6-5|-
CASSYSAGTGYGYTF
TGTGCCAGCAGTTACTCGGCCGGGACAGGGTATGGCTACACCTTC
>-|TRBJ1-2|TRBV24-1|-
CATRGLGGYTF
TGTGCCACCAGGGGGCTTGGTGGCTACACCTTC
>-|TRBJ2-1|TRBV7-7|few
CASSLARDTYNEQFF
TGTGCCAGCAGCTTAGCGCGGGACACATACAATGAGCAGTTCTTC
>-|TRBJ2-2|TRBV7-8|few
CASSLGQSNTGELFF
TGTGCCAGCAGCCTGGGACAATCGAACACCGGGGAGCTGTTTTTT
>TRBD1|TRBJ2-1|TRBV4-1|-
CASSQGIGTGRYNEQFF
TGCGCCAGCAGCCAAGGCATAGGGACAGGGAGATACAATGAGCAGTTCTTC
>-|TRBJ2-7|TRBV9|-
CASSVGEGRITYEQYF
TGTGCCAGCAGCGTAGGAGAAGGCAGAATAACCTACGAGCAGTACTTC
>-|TRBJ2-3|TRBV9|-
CASSVGGIGDTQYF
TGTGCCAGCAGCGTAGGAGGGATTGGAGATACGCAGTATTTT
>-|TRBJ2-7|TRBV5-6|few
CASSLAGTREQYF
TGTGCCAGCAGCTTGGCAGGGACGCGGGAGCAGTACTTC
>TRBD1|TRBJ1-1|TRBV10-1|-
CASKPGQGGMNTEAFF
TGCGCCAGCAAGCCGGGACAGGGCGGCATGAACACTGAAGCTTTCTTT
>-|TRBJ2-2|TRBV5-5|-
CASSLLDTGELFF
TGTGCCAGCAGCCTCCTGGACACCGGGGAGCTGTTTTTT
>TRBD1|TRBJ1-2|TRBV6-4|once
CASSFTGAYGYTF
TGTGCCAGCAGCTTCACAGGGGCCTATGGCTACACCTTC
>TRBD1|TRBJ1-1|TRBV5-1|-
CASSFGQGGGAFF
TGCGCCAGCAGCTTCGGACAGGGCGGAGGAGCTTTCTTT
>-|TRBJ2-3|TRBV10-3|-
CATQKDLVFTDTQYF
TGTGCCACCCAAAAAGACTTGGTTTTCACAGATACGCAGTATTTT
>-|TRBJ1-1|TRBV21-1|-
CASSKVSRGDTEAFF
TGTGCCAGCAGCAAAGTCTCGCGGGGTGATACTGAAGCTTTCTTT
>-|TRBJ2-2|TRBV6-4|-
CATGVRNTGELFF
TGTGCCACGGGAGTACGTAACACCGGGGAGCTGTTTTTT
>-|TRBJ1-2|TRBV27|once
CASSPQGNYFYGYTF
TGTGCCAGCAGTCCGCAGGGGAATTATTTCTATGGCTACACCTTC
>-|TRBJ2-3|TRBV5-1|-
CASSPRDGAYTDTQYF
TGCGCCAGCAGCCCCCGGGACGGAGCTTACACAGATACGCAGTATTTT
>-|TRBJ1-5|TRBV10-3|-
CAISETGGDQHF
TGTGCCATCAGTGAGACGGGGGGCGACCAGCATTTT
>TRBD1|TRBJ1-3|TRBV5-1|-
CASSLTGAGNTIYF
TGCGCCAGCAGCTTGACAGGGGCCGGAAACACCATATATTTT
>-|TRBJ2-3|TRBV28|-
CASIGGTTDTQYF
TGTGCCAGCATCGGCGGTACCACAGATACGCAGTATTTT
>-|TRBJ2-6|TRBV19|-
CASSTSSGANVLTF
TGTGCCAGTAGTACCTCCTCCGGGGCCAACGTCCTGACTTTC
>-|TRBJ2-1|TRBV3-1/TRBV3-2|-
CASSQDPFYEQFF
TGTGCCAGCAGCCAAGATCCGTTCTATGAGCAGTTCTTC
>TRBD1|TRBJ1-2|TRBV5-4|-
CASSLKGQGSGYTF
TGTGCCAGCAGCTTAAAGGGACAGGGCTCTGGCTACACCTTC
>TRBD1|TRBJ2-6|TRBV6-5|-
CASTRDRAGANVLTF
TGTGCCAGCACCCGGGACAGGGCTGGGGCCAACGTCCTGACTTTC
>-|TRBJ2-7|TRBV7-8|-
CASSLESSSYEQYF
TGTGCCAGCAGCTTAGAGAGTAGCTCCTACGAGCAGTACTTC
>TRBD2|TRBJ2-7|TRBV7-2|-
CASSLEVGRATYEQYF
TGTGCCAGCAGCTTAGAAGTCGGGAGGGCAACCTACGAGCAGTACTTC
>-|TRBJ2-1|TRBV5-6|-
CASSLRTLEQFF
TGTGCCAGCAGCCTCAGGACTCTGGAGCAGTTCTTC
>-|TRBJ1-1|TRBV18|-
CASSPQGTEAFF
TGTGCCAGCTCACCACAGGGAACTGAAGCTTTCTTT
>-|TRBJ2-7|TRBV27|-
CASTSGLGQKREQYF
TGTGCCAGCACATCAGGGTTGGGGCAAAAACGCGAGCAGTACTTC
>-|TRBJ1-5|TRBV7-8|-
CASSLQGYDQPQHF
TGTGCCAGCAGCTTGCAGGGGTACGATCAGCCCCAGCATTTT